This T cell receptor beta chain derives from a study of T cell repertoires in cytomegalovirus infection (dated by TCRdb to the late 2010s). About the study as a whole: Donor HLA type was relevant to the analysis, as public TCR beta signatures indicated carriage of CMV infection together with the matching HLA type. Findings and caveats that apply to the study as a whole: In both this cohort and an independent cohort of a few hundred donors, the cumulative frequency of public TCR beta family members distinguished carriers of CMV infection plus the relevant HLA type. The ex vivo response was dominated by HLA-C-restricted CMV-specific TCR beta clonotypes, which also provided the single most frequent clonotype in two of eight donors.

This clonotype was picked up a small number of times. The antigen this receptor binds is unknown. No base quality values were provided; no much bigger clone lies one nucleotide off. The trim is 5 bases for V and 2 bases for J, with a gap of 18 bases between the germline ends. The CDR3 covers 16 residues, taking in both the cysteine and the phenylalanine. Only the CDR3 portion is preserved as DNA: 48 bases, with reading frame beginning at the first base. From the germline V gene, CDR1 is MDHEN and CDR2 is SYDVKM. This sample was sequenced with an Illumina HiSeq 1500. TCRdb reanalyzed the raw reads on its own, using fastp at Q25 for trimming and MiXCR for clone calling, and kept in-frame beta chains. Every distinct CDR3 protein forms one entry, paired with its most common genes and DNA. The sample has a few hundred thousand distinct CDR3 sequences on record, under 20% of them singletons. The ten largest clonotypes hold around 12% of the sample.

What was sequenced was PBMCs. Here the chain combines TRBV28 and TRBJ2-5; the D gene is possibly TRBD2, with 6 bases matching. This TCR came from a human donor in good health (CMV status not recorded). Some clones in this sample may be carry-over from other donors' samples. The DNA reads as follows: TGTGCCAGCAGTCCCGATGGGCGGGGACCTCAAGAGACCCAGTACTTC. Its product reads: CASSPDGRGPQETQYF.